The 3 T cell receptor beta chains below were found in one sample sequenced in a study of T-cell reconstitution after alpha-beta-depleted transplantation in children. The library targeted TCRbeta and was prepared with unique molecular identifiers. TCRdb itself ran the PCR reads through MiXCR, one entry per CDR3 protein. The sample holds about 610,000 distinct CDR3 sequences, about 11% seen once. The sequencing used PBMCs from the stem cell graft donor, collected from the stem cell graft. The origin of the receptors is a human donor who donated a stem cell graft to a child with acute myeloid leukemia.

The chain links TRBV6-2 or TRBV6-3 to TRBJ2-5, with 7 bases aligning to TRBD2. Germline V gene sequence: CDR1 MNHEY, CDR2 SVGEGT. The CDR3 has 17 amino acids. Trimming at V came to 2 bases and at J to 6 bases, leaving 15 bases not matched to a gene. DNA for the CDR3: TGTGCCAGCAGTTACCGTAGTCGGCGGGAGAACGTACAGACCCAGTACTTC. Amino acid sequence: CASSYRSRRENVQTQYF.

This clonotype was seen a handful of times. V usage is TRBV30 and J usage is TRBJ2-1; 8 nucleotides align to TRBD2. With 4 bases clipped from V and 4 bases from J, the junction kept 3 bases outside the gene matches. CDR1 and CDR2 (germline): GTSNPN, SVGIG (reference sequence). The CDR3 has 13 amino acids. In DNA, the CDR3 is TGTGCCTGGATAACTAGCGGATACAATGAGCAGTTCTTC. This sequence encodes CAWITSGYNEQFF.

This clonotype showed up just a few times. V gene TRBV7-2 combines with J gene TRBJ2-4; 8 bases map to TRBD2. J gave up 9 bases and V 2 bases, and 6 bases lay outside the gene matches. This CDR3 contains 14 residues. The germline V gene encodes CDR1 SGHTA and CDR2 FQGNSA. DNA of the CDR3: TGTGCCAGCAGCTTACTGCCGGCGGGAGGCATTCAGTACTTC. Its translation: CASSLLPAGGIQYF.